A single sample gave rise to the 8 T cell receptor beta chains below, sequenced in a study of graft-versus-host responses after intestinal transplantation. Libraries were prepared by immunoSEQ multiplex PCR; TCRdb keeps only in-frame clonotypes and omits some of them. Of about 78,000 clones listed, around nine tenths are singletons. These TCRs' antigens remain unknown. The source material was unstimulated CD8+ T cells sorted from spleen or lymph node cells, sampled before transplant. The source is a human donor who was the organ donor for an intestinal transplant.

This chain connects TRBV29-1 to TRBJ1-2, with D unclear. Germline values: CDR1 SQVTM, CDR2 ANQGSEA. Between the trimmed V and J ends, which lost 0 bases and 4 bases, there was a span of 12 bases. The CDR3 has 14 amino acids. In DNA form, the CDR3 reads TGCAGCGTTGAAGACTGGTCATCCGGCTATGGCTACACCTTC. Residues: CSVEDWSSGYGYTF.

This chain joins TRBV6-1 and TRBJ2-1; D call uncertain. The germline V gene has CDR1 MNHNS and CDR2 SASEGT. This CDR3 is built from 14 residues. V dropped 8 bases and J dropped 7 bases, with 18 bases sitting between them. Written as DNA, the CDR3 is TGTGCCAGCCGACTTTTGGGAAATGGAAATGAGCAGTTCTTC. It is translated as CASRLLGNGNEQFF.

The genes are TRBV9 and TRBJ2-1, with D hard to call. The CDR3 length is 15 residues. The V end lost 4 bases, the J end lost 2 bases, and 13 bases lay between the germline ends. The V gene's germline CDR1 is SGDLS and CDR2 YYNGEE. This CDR3 is CASSHRAAPYNEQFF. CDR3 nucleotides: TGTGCCAGCAGCCACCGGGCCGCTCCCTACAATGAGCAGTTCTTC.

This chain connects TRBV28 to TRBJ2-5; D is uncertain. The CDR3 sequence is 17 residues long. CDR1 and CDR2 (germline): MDHEN, SYDVKM. The V gene lost 1 base and the J gene lost 5 bases, with 20 bases spanning the gap. The CDR3 region has the DNA TGTGCCAGCAGTTTATCGAGCGTATTAGGGCGAGCGGAGACCCAGTACTTC. It translates to CASSLSSVLGRAETQYF.

The chain employs TRBV19 and TRBJ2-7; a possible D gene is TRBD1 (6 bases). Germline CDR1 is LNHDA and CDR2 is SQIVND (reference sequence). This CDR3 region has 15 residues. V was trimmed by 7 bases and J by 3 bases, leaving 19 bases between them. CDR3 amino acids: CASTDAAQGSYEQYF. The CDR3 DNA reads as TGTGCCAGTACCGATGCGGCGCAGGGGAGCTACGAGCAGTACTTC.

This clone was observed a handful of times. The chain couples TRBV4-2 to TRBJ2-3, with D possibly matching TRBD2 (6 bases). The V end was cut by 0 bases, the J end by 6 bases, with 13 bases between. This CDR3 spans 15 amino acids. Germline assignment: CDR1 LGHNA and CDR2 YNFKEQ. CDR3 sequence reads: CASSQDGEEGDTQYF. The CDR3 nucleotides read TGTGCCAGCAGCCAAGATGGGGAGGAAGGGGATACGCAGTATTTT.

The genes are TRBV5-8 and TRBJ1-1, with TRBD1 as a possible D gene (6 bases). V lost 4 bases and J lost 4, with 11 bases in between. Germline assignment: CDR1 SGHTS and CDR2 YDEGEE. This CDR3 comprises 13 residues. The DNA for the CDR3 is TGTGCCAGCAGCCACAGGGCAGCCACTGAAGCTTTCTTT. This translates into CASSHRAATEAFF.

The rearrangement uses TRBV6-5 and TRBJ1-1, with unresolved D. Germline V gives CDR1 MNHEY, CDR2 SVGAGI. Between the trimmed V and J ends, which lost 0 bases and 6 bases, there was a span of 14 bases. The CDR3 sequence is 15 residues long. The CDR3 DNA is TGTGCCAGCAGTTACTCGATATCGGGGTTACCTGAAGCTTTCTTT. Its translation is CASSYSISGLPEAFF.